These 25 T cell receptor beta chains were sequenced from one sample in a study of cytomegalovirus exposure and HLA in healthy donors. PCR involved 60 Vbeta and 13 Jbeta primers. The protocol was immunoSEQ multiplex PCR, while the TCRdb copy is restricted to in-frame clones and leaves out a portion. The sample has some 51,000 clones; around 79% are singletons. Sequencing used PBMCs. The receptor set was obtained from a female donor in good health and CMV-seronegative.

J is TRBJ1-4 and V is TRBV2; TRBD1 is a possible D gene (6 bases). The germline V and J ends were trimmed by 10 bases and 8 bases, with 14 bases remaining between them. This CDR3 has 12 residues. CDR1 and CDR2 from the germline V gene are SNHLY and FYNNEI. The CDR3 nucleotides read TGTGCCACGGGACAAGGGTCGGAAAAACTGTTTTTT. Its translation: CATGQGSEKLFF.

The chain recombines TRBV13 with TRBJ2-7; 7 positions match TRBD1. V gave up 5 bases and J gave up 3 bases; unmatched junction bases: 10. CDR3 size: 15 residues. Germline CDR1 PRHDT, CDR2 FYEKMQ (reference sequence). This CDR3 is CASSQTGVLSYEQYF. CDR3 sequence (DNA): TGTGCCAGCAGCCAAACAGGGGTTCTCAGCTACGAGCAGTACTTC.

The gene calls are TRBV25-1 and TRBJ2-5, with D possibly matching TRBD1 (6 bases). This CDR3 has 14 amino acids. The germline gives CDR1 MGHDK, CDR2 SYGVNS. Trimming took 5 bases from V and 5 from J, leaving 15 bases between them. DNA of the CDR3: TGTGCCAGCAGTCCACAGGGCCTCGGCGAGACCCAGTACTTC. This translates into CASSPQGLGETQYF.

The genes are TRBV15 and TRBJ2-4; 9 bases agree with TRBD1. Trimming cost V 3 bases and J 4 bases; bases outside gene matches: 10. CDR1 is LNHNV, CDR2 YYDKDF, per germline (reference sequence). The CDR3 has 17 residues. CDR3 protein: CATSRMSGGQGKNIQYF. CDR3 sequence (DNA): TGTGCCACCAGCAGGATGTCCGGGGGACAGGGTAAAAACATTCAGTACTTC.

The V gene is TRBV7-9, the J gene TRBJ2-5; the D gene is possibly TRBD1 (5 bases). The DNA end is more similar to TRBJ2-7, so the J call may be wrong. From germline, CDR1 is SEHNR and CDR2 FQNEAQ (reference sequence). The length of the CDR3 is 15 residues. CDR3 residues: CASTVQDPLYYEQYF. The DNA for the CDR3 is TGTGCCAGCACCGTACAGGACCCCCTATACTACGAGCAGTACTTC.

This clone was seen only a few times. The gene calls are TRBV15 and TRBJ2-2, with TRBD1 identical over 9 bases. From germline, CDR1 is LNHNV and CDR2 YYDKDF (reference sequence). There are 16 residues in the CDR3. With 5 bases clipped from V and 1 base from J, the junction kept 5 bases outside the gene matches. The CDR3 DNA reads TGTGCCACCAGCTCCCCGGGACAGGGGAACACCGGGGAGCTGTTTTTT. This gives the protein CATSSPGQGNTGELFF.

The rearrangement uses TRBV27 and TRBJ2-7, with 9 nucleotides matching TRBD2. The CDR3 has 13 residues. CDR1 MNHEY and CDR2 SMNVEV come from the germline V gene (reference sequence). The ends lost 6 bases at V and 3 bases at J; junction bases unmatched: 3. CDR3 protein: CASSPAGGYEQYF. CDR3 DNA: TGTGCCAGCAGCCCAGCGGGGGGCTACGAGCAGTACTTC.

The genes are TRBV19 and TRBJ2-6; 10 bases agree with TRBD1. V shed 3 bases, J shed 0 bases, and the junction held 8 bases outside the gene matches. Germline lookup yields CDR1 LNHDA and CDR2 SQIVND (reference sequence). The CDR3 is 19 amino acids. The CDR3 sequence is CASSISGTGVPSGANVLTF. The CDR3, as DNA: TGTGCCAGTAGTATCTCGGGGACAGGGGTACCCTCTGGGGCCAACGTCCTGACTTTC.

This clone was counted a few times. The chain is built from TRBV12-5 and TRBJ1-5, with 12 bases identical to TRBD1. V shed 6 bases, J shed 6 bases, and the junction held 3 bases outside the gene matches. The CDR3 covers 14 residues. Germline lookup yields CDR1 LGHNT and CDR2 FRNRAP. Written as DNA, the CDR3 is TGTGCTAGTGGGGGACAGGGGGCTTTTCAGCCCCAGCATTTT. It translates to CASGGQGAFQPQHF.

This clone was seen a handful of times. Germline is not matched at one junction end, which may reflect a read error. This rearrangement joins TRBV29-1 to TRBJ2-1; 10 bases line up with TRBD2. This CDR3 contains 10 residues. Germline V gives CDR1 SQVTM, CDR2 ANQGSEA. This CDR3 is CSVGSGGSIF. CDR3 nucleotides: TGCAGCGTTGGTAGCGGGGGGTCGATCTTC.

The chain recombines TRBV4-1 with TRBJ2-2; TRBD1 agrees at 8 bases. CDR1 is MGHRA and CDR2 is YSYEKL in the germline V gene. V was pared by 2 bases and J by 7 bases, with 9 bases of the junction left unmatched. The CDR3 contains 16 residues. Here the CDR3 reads CASSQPPTGDNGELFF. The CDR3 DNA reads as TGCGCCAGCAGCCAACCGCCGACAGGGGATAACGGGGAGCTGTTTTTT.

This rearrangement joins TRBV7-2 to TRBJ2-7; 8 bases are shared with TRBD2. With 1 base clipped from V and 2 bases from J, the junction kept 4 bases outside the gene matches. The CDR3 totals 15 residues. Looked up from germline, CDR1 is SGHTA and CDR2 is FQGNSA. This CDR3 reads CASSLGLAGTYEQYF. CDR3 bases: TGTGCCAGCAGCTTAGGGCTAGCGGGTACCTACGAGCAGTACTTC.

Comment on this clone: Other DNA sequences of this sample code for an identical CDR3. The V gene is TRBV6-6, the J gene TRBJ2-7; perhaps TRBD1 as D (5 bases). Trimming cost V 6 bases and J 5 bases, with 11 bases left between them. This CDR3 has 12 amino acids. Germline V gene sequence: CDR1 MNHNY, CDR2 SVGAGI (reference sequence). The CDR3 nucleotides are TGTGCCAGCAGCCCGACAGTGCACGAGCAGTACTTC. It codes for CASSPTVHEQYF.

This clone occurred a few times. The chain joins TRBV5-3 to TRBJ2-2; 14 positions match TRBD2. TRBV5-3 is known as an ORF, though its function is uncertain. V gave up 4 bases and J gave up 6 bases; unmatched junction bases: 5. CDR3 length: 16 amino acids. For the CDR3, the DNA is TGTGCCAGAAGCCCAAGACTAGCGGGGGGGGCCGGGGAGCTGTTTTTT. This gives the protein CARSPRLAGGAGELFF.

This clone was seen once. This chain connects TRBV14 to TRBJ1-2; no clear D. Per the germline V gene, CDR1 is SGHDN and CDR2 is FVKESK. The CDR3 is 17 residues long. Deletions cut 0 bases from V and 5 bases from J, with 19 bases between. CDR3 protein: CASSQDFKVRGSYGYTF. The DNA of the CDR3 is TGTGCCAGCAGCCAAGATTTTAAGGTCCGAGGGAGTTATGGCTACACCTTC.

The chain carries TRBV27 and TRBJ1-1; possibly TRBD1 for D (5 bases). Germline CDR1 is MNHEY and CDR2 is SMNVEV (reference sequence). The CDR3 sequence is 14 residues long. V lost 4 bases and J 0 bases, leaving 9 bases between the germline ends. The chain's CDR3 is CASSSIGVNTEAFF. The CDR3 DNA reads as TGTGCCAGCAGTTCGATAGGGGTGAACACTGAAGCTTTCTTT.

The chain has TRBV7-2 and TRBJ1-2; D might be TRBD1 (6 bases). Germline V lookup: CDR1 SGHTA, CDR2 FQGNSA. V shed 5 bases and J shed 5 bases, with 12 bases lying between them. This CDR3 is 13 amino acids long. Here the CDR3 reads CASSHRDEYGYTF. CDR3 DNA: TGTGCCAGCAGCCACAGGGATGAGTATGGCTACACCTTC.

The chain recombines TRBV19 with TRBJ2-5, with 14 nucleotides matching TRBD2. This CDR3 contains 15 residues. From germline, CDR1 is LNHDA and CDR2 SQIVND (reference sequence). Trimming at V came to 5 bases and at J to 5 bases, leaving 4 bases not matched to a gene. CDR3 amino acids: CASSGRLAGGETQYF. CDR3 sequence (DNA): TGTGCCAGTAGTGGCCGACTAGCGGGGGGGGAGACCCAGTACTTC.

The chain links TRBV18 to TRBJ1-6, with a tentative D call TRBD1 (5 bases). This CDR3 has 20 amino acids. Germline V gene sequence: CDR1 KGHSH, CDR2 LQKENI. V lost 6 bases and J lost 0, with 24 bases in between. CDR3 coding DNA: TGTGCCAGCTCCCTCACCCTGGGGGACTCACAGAGCTCCTATAATTCACCCCTCCACTTT. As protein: CASSLTLGDSQSSYNSPLHF.

This chain's CDR3 is CASSDYTYEQYF. The CDR3 DNA reads TGTGCCAGCAGCGACTACACCTACGAGCAGTACTTC. The rearrangement links TRBV6-5 to TRBJ2-7, with D perhaps matching TRBD2 (5 bases). The V gene's germline CDR1 is MNHEY and CDR2 SVGAGI. V was trimmed by 6 bases and J by 2 bases, leaving 8 bases between them. The CDR3 sequence is 12 residues long.

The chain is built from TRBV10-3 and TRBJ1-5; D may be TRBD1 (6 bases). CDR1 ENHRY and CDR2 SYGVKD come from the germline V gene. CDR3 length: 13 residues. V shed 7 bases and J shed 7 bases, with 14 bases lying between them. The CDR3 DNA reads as TGTGCCATCACGCAGGGGAAGGGGCAGCCCCAGCATTTT. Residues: CAITQGKGQPQHF.

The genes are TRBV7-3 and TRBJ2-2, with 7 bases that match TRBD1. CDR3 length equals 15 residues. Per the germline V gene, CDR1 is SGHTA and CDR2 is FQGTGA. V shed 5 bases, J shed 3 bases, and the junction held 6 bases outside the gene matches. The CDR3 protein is CASSHRGKDTGELFF. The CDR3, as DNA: TGTGCCAGCAGCCACAGGGGAAAGGACACCGGGGAGCTGTTTTTT.

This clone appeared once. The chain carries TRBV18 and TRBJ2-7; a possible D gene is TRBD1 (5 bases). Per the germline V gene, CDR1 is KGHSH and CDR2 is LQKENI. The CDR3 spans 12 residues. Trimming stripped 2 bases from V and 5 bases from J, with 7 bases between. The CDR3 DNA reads TGTGCCAGCTCACCAGGCAGGGACGAGCAGTACTTC. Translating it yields CASSPGRDEQYF.

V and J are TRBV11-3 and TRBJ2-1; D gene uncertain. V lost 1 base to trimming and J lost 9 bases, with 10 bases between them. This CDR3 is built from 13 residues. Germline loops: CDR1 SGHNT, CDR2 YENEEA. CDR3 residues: CASSLGGFGEQFF. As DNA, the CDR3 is TGTGCCAGCAGCTTAGGAGGTTTCGGTGAGCAGTTCTTC.

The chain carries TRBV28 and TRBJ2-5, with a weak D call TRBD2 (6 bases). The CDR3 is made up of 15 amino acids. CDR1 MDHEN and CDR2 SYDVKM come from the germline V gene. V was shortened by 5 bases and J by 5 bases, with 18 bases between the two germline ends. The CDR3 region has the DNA TGTGCCAGCAGTCCTCCCCGGGGAGGCGGTGAGACCCAGTACTTC. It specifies CASSPPRGGGETQYF.